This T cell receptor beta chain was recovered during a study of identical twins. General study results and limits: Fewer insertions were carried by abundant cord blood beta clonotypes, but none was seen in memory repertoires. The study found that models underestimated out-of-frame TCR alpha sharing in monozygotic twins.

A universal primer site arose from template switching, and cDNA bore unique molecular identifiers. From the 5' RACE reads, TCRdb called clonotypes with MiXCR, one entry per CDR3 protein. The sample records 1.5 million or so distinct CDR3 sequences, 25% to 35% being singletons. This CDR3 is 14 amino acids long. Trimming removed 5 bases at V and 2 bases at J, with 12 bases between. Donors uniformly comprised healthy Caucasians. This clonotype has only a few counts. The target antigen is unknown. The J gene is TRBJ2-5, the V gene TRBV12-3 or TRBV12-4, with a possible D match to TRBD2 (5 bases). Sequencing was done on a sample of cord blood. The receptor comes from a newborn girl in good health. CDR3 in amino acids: CASSLRRWQETQYF. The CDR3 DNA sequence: TGTGCCAGCAGTCTACGGAGGTGGCAAGAGACCCAGTACTTC.